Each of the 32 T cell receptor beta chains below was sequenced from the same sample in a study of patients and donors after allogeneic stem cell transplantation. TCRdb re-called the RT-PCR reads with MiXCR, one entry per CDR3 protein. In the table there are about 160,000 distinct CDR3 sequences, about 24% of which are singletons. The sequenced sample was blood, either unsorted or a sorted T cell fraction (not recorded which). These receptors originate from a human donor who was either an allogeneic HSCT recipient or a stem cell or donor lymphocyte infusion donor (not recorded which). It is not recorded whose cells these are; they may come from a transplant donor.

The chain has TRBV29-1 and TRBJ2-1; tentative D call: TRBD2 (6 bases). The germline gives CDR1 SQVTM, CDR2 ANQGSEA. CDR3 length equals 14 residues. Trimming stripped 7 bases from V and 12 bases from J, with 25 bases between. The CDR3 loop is CSGKLAVVEGRQFF. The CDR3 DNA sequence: TGCAGCGGTAAACTCGCAGTGGTGGAGGGTAGGCAGTTCTTC.

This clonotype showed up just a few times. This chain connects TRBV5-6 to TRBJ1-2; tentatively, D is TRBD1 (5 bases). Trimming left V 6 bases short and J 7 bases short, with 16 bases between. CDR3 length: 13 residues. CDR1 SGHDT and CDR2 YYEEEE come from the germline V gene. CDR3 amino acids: CASNLDTALGYTF. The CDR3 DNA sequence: TGTGCCAGCAACCTGGACACCGCCCTTGGCTACACCTTC.

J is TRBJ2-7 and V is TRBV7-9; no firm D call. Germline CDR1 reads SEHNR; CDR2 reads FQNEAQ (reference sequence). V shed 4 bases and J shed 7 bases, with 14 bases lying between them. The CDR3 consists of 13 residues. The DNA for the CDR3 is TGTGCCAGCAGCTCCGTCCCGGCTAATGAGCAGTACTTC. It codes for CASSSVPANEQYF.

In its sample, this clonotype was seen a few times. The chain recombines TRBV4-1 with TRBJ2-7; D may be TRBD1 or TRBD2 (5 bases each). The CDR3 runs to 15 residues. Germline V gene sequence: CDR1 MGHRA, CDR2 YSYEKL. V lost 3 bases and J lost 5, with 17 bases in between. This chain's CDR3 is CASSHTPLGVNEQYF. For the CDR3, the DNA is TGCGCCAGCAGCCATACACCCTTGGGGGTAAACGAGCAGTACTTC.

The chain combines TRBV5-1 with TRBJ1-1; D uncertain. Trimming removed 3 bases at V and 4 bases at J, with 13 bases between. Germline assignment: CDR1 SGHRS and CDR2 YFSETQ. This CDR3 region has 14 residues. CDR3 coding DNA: TGCGCCAGCAGCTCGAGGCCCCGGGGCACTGAAGCTTTCTTT. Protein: CASSSRPRGTEAFF. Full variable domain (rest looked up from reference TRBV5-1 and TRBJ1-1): KAGVTQTPRYLIKTRGQQVTLSCSPISGHRSVSWYQQTPGQGLQFLFEYFSETQRNKGNFPGRFSGRQFSNSRSEMNVSTLELGDSALYLCASSSRPRGTEAFFGQGTRLTVV.

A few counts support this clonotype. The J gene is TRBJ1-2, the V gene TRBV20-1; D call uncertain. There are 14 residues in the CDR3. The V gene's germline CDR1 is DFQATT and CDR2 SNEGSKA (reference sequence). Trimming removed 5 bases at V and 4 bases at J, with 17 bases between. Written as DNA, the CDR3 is TGCAGTGCTTTAAGGCAGTCTGAGGGCTATGGCTACACCTTC. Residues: CSALRQSEGYGYTF.

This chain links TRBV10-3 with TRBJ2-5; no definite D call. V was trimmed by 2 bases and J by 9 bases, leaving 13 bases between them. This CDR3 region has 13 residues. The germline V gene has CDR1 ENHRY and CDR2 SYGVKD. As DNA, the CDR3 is TGTGCCATCAGTGAGGCGGATTTCTTATCCCAGTACTTC. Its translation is CAISEADFLSQYF.

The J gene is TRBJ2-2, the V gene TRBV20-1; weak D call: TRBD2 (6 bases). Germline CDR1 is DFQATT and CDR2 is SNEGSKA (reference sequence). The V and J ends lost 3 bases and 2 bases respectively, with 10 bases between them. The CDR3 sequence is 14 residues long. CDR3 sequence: CSARRRENTGELFF. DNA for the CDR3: TGCAGTGCTAGGAGGCGGGAAAACACCGGGGAGCTGTTTTTT.

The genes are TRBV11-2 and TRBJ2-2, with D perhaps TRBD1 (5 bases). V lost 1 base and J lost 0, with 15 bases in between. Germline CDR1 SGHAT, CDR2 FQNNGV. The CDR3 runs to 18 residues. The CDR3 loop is CASSLGPTTATNTGELFF. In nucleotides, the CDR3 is TGTGCCAGCAGCTTAGGACCGACGACAGCTACGAACACCGGGGAGCTGTTTTTT.

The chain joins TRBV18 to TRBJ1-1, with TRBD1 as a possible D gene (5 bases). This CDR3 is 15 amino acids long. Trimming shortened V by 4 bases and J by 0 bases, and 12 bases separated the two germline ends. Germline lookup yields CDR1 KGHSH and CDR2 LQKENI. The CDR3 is CASSQNTGLNTEAFF. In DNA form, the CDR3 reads TGTGCCAGCTCACAGAATACAGGACTGAACACTGAAGCTTTCTTT.

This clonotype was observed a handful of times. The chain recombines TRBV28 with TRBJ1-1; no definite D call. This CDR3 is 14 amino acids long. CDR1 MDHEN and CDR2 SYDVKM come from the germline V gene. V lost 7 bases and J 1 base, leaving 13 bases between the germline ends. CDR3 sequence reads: CASTARLRNTEAFF. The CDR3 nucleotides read TGTGCCAGCACGGCTCGGCTGAGGAACACTGAAGCTTTCTTT.

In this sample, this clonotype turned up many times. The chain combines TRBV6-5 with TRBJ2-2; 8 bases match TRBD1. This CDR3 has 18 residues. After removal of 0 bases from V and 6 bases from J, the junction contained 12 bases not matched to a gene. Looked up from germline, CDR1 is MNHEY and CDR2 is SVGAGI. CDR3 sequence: CASSYSGQGYSLSGELFF. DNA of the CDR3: TGTGCCAGCAGTTACTCCGGACAGGGTTATAGCTTATCCGGGGAGCTGTTTTTT.

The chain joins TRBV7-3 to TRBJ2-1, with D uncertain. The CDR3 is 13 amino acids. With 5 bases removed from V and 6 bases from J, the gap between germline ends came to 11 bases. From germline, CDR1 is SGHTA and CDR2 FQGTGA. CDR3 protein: CASSTLEFNEQFF. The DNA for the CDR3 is TGTGCCAGCAGCACTCTAGAGTTCAATGAGCAGTTCTTC.

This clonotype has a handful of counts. The CDR3 bases are TGCAGTGCCAGGAGATACACAGATACGCAGTATTTT. Its translation is CSARRYTDTQYF. The chain combines TRBV20-1 with TRBJ2-3; D is ambiguous. The CDR3 contains 12 residues. Germline values: CDR1 DFQATT, CDR2 SNEGSKA (reference sequence). Trimming shortened V by 6 bases and J by 2 bases, and 9 bases separated the two germline ends.

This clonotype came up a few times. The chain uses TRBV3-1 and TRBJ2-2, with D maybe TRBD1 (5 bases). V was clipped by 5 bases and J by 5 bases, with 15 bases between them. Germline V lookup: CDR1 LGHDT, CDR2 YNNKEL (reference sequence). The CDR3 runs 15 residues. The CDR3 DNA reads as TGTGCCAGCAGCTCCCCAGGGCTTGGTACCGGGGAGCTGTTTTTT. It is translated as CASSSPGLGTGELFF.

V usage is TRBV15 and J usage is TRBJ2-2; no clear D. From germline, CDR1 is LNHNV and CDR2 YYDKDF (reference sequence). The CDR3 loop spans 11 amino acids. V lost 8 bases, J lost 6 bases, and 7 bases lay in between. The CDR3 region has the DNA TGTGCCACCCGAGATTCCGGGGAGCTGTTTTTT. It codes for CATRDSGELFF.

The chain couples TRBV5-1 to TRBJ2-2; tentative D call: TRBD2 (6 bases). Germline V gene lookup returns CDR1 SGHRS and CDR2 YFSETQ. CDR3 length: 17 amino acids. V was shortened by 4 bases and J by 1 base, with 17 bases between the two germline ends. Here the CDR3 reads CASSRQAGTLNTGELFF. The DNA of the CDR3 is TGCGCCAGCAGCCGCCAAGCCGGGACTCTGAACACCGGGGAGCTGTTTTTT.

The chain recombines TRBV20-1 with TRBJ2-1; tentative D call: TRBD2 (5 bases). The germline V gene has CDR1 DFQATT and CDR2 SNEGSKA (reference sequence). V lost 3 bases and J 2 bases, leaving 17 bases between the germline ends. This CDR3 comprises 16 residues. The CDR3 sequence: CSASYWTQIAYNEQFF. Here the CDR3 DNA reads TGCAGTGCTAGCTACTGGACTCAGATAGCCTACAATGAGCAGTTCTTC.

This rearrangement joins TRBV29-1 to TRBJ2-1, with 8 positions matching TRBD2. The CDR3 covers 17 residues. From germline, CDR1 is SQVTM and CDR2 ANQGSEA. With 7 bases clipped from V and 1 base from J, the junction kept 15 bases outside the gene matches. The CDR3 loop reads CSAALIGGRMSYNEQFF. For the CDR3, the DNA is TGCAGCGCCGCTCTAATCGGCGGGAGGATGTCCTACAATGAGCAGTTCTTC.

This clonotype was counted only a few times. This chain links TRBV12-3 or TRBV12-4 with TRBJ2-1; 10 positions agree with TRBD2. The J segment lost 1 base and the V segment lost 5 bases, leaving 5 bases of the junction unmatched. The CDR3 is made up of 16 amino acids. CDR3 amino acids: CASSNLAGVSYNEQFF. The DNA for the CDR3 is TGTGCCAGCAGTAACCTAGCGGGGGTATCCTACAATGAGCAGTTCTTC.

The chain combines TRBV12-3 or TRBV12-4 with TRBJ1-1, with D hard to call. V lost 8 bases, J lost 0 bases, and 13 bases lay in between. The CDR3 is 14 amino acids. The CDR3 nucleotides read TGTGCCAGCTGTATTCGGACGGTGAACACTGAAGCTTTCTTT. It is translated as CASCIRTVNTEAFF.

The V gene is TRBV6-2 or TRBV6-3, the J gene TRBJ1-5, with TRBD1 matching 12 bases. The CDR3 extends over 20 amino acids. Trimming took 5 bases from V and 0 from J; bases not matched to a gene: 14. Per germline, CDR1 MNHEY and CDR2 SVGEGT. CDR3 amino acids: CASSNNFRDRGRGSNQPQHF. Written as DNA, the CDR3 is TGTGCCAGCAGTAACAATTTCCGGGACAGGGGGCGAGGTAGCAATCAGCCCCAGCATTTT.

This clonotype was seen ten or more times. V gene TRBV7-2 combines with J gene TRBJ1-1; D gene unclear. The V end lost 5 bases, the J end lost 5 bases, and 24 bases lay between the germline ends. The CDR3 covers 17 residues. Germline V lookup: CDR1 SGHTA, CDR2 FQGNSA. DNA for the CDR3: TGTGCCAGCAGCCCCCGTTTGTTCTGGGGAGGGAAGACTGAAGCTTTCTTT. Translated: CASSPRLFWGGKTEAFF.

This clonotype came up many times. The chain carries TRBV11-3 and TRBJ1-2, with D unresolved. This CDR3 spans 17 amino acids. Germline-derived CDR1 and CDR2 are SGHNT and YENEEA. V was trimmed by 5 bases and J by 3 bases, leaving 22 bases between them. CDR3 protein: CASSHRHISSGDYGYTF. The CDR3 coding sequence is TGTGCCAGCAGCCACCGACATATTTCGTCCGGGGACTATGGCTACACCTTC.

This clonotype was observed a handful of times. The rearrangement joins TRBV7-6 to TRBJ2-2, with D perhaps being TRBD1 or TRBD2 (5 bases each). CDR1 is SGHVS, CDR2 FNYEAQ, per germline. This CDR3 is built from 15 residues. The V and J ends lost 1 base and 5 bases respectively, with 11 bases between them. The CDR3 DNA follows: TGTGCCAGCAGCTTAGGACAGCCGGGAACCGGGGAGCTGTTTTTT. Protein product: CASSLGQPGTGELFF.

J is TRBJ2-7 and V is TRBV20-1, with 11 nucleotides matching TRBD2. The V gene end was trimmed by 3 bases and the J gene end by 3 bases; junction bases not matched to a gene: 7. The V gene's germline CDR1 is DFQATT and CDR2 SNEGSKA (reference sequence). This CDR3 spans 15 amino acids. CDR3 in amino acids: CSASKPTSGSYEQYF. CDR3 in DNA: TGCAGTGCTAGTAAACCCACTAGCGGGAGCTACGAGCAGTACTTC.

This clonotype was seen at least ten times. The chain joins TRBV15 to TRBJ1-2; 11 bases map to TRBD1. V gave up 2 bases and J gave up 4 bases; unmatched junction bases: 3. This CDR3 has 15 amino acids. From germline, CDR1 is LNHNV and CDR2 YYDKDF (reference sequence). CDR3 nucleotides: TGTGCCACCAGCAGACGGACAGGGGGCGGCTATGGCTACACCTTC. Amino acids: CATSRRTGGGYGYTF.

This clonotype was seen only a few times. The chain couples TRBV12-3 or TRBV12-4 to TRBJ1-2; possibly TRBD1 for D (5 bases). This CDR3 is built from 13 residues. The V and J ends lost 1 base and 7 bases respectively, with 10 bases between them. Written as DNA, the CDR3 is TGTGCCAGCAGTTTAGGGGGGAGTTTTGGCTACACCTTC. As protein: CASSLGGSFGYTF.

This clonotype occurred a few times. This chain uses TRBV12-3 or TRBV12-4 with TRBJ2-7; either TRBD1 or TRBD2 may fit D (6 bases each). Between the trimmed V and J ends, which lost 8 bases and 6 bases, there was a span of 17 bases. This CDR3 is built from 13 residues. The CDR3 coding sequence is TGTGCCAGCGGGGACATGGAGGGCGGCGAGCAGTACTTC. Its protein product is CASGDMEGGEQYF.

The CDR3 DNA reads as TGCGCCAGCAGCCAAGGGATAGCGCTCAGAGAGGACAATGAGCAGTTCTTC. It specifies CASSQGIALREDNEQFF. This sequence joins TRBV4-3 and TRBJ2-1; tentative D call: TRBD2 (5 bases). From germline, CDR1 is LGHNA and CDR2 YSLEER. The CDR3 spans 17 residues. The V end was cut by 1 base, the J end by 5 bases, with 18 bases between.

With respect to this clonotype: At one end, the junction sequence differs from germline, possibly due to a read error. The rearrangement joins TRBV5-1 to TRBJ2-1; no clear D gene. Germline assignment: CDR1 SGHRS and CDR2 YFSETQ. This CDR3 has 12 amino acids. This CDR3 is CASSLVRNEQFF. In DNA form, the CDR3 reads TGTGCCAGCAGCTTAGTGCGGAATGAGCAGTTCTTC.

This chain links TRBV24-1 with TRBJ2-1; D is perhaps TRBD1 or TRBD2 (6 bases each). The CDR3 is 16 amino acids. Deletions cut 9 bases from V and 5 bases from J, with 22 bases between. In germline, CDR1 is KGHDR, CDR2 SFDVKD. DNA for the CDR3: TGTGCCACCGATGATAGTTCGGGCGGGACACACAATGAGCAGTTCTTC. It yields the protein CATDDSSGGTHNEQFF.